This T cell receptor (beta chain) is drawn from a study of shared clonotypes between healthy human individuals. Overall study findings and caveats: As a rule, naive subsets had a larger estimated richness than memory subsets.

Some clones are missing from TCRdb's copy, which holds only in-frame ones; the method was immunoSEQ multiplex PCR. Among millions of clones listed, about 93% were seen once. With respect to this clone: No antigen is known for it.

CD8 cells regarded as naive lacked CD45RO, were positively chosen for CCR7, and omitted terminally differentiated effector memory CD45RA+ cells. The CDR3 has 15 residues. The V gene end was trimmed by 3 bases and the J gene end by 6 bases; junction bases not matched to a gene: 11. CDR1 and CDR2 from the germline V gene are SNHLY and FYNNEI. The sample was naive CD8+ T cells from PBMCs. J is TRBJ2-7 and V is TRBV2, with 7 bases lining up with TRBD1. This receptor was identified in a man younger than 30 in good health. Some clones in this sample may be carry-over from other donors' samples. CDR3 nucleotide sequence: TGTGCCAGCAGTGAGTCGCCACAGGGGTATCGCGAGCAGTACTTC. It translates to CASSESPQGYREQYF.